This T cell receptor (beta chain) stems from a study of T cell responses to AZD1222 COVID-19 vaccine. Germline CDR1 is SEHNR and CDR2 is FQNEAQ (reference sequence). Trimming cost V 4 bases and J 8 bases, with 12 bases left between them. The CDR3 length is 14 residues. The assay was immunoSEQ multiplex PCR, and TCRdb's table has in-frame clones only and misses some. This table holds under 200,000 clones, approximately 94% found once. In its sample, this clone was seen a few times. The material sequenced was peripheral blood, taken on day 0 of AZD1222 vaccination. The rearrangement uses TRBV7-9 and TRBJ1-6, with D uncertain. The sequence was collected from an adult in good health. CDR3 DNA: TGTGCCAGCAGCTCGGGAGTGGCGGATTCACCCCTCCACTTT. Its translation is CASSSGVADSPLHF.